This T cell receptor beta chain originates from a study of OX40 agonist ivuxolimab in advanced cancers. The overall study: Dosing consisted of intravenous ivuxolimab at 0.01 to 10 mg/kg every 2 weeks. Three individuals attained partial responses, comprising one hepatocellular carcinoma case and two cutaneous melanoma cases.

Germline V gene lookup returns CDR1 LGHNA and CDR2 YSLEER. V gave up 4 bases and J gave up 2 bases; unmatched junction bases: 5. CDR3 size: 15 residues. General study results and limits: Certain nonresponding patients likewise had low normalized T-cell clonal expansion. Clonal expansion was seen in CD4+ and CD8+ blood T cells by week 6 at 0.1 to 3.0 mg/kg.

The assay was immunoSEQ multiplex PCR, and TCRdb's table has in-frame clones only and misses some. The sample lists fewer than 80,000 clones, roughly 87% occurring once. A word on this clone: What it recognizes is unknown.

The receptor comes from an adult with an advanced solid tumor such as melanoma, head and neck, liver or kidney cancer. The V gene is TRBV4-3, the J gene TRBJ2-1; 7 bases match TRBD2. The starting material was CD4+ or CD8+ T cells sorted from blood, obtained in a trial of the OX40 agonist ivuxolimab. CDR3 nucleotides: TGCGCCAGCAGCCTGCTAGCGGTGGCCTACAATGAGCAGTTCTTC. Its protein is CASSLLAVAYNEQFF.